Shown below are 6 T cell receptor beta chains from a single sample sequenced in a study of blood T cell repertoires in COVID-19. Measured with immunoSEQ multiplex PCR; TCRdb has only the in-frame clones, and not every one. Of around 90,000 clones listed, roughly nine tenths are singletons. The material sequenced was peripheral blood. The receptor set was obtained from a male donor with acute or convalescent COVID-19.

The CDR3 DNA sequence: TGTGCCAGCAGTACCGGGGGGGGACGGTCTAACTATGGCTACACCTTC. Translation gives CASSTGGGRSNYGYTF. The chain employs TRBV28 and TRBJ1-2; D is possibly TRBD1 (5 bases). From germline, CDR1 is MDHEN and CDR2 SYDVKM. The CDR3 has 16 residues. Deletions cut 5 bases from V and 0 bases from J, with 16 bases between.

The rearrangement links TRBV19 to TRBJ1-5; D perhaps matches TRBD1 (5 bases). The CDR3 spans 14 residues. The V gene's germline CDR1 is LNHDA and CDR2 SQIVND (reference sequence). The V end was cut by 5 bases, the J end by 4 bases, with 12 bases between. CDR3 sequence (DNA): TGTGCCAGTAGTGGGGGGGTAGTAAATCAGCCCCAGCATTTT. Residues: CASSGGVVNQPQHF. Together with reference TRBV19 and TRBJ1-5, the CDR3 gives the full variable domain: DGGITQSPKYLFRKEGQNVTLSCEQNLNHDAMYWYRQDPGQGLRLIYYSQIVNDFQKGDIAEGYSVSREKKESFPLTVTSAQKNPTAFYLCASSGGVVNQPQHFGDGTRLSIL.

This clone was picked up a small number of times. The V and J genes are TRBV6-6 and TRBJ2-7; 7 bases are a match to TRBD1. Germline-derived CDR1 and CDR2 are MNHNY and SVGAGI (reference sequence). Trimming at V came to 3 bases and at J to 5 bases, leaving 10 bases not matched to a gene. This CDR3 contains 15 residues. The CDR3 DNA reads as TGTGCCAGCAGTTATCCGGTGACAGGGCTCCACGAGCAGTACTTC. This translates into CASSYPVTGLHEQYF.

The chain joins TRBV6-5 to TRBJ1-2, with 10 bases identical to TRBD1. CDR1 is MNHEY and CDR2 is SVGAGI in the germline V gene. Trimming at V came to 7 bases and at J to 7 bases, leaving 9 bases not matched to a gene. This CDR3 spans 14 amino acids. The CDR3 sequence: CASNPLTGGSGYTF. CDR3 sequence (DNA): TGTGCCAGCAACCCCCTGACAGGGGGCTCTGGCTACACCTTC.

The chain recombines TRBV5-1 with TRBJ1-4, with D possibly being TRBD1 (5 bases). V shed 3 bases and J shed 7 bases, with 16 bases lying between them. CDR3 length equals 15 residues. Germline CDR1 reads SGHRS; CDR2 reads YFSETQ. In DNA form, the CDR3 reads TGCGCCAGCAGCTACTCCGGGAGGGGAGGTGAAAAACTGTTTTTT. Its protein product is CASSYSGRGGEKLFF.

The rearrangement links TRBV7-3 to TRBJ2-2; 9 bases are a match to TRBD1. After removal of 4 bases from V and 0 bases from J, the junction contained 6 bases not matched to a gene. Germline V gene data show CDR1 as SGHTA and CDR2 as FQGTGA. The CDR3 runs 17 residues. CDR3 nucleotide sequence: TGTGCCAGCAGCTCGGGACAGGGCGGTACGAACACCGGGGAGCTGTTTTTT. Protein: CASSSGQGGTNTGELFF.